This is a list of T cell receptor beta chains from one sample in a study of CD8 T cells in ankylosing spondylitis. Each CDR3 protein is one row after TCRdb ran MiXCR on the 5' RACE reads. Among over 95,000 distinct CDR3 sequences listed, roughly 8.3% were seen once. The sequencing sample was made of blood, either unsorted or a sorted T cell fraction (not recorded which). The receptors here all came from a male donor with ankylosing spondylitis or in good health (not recorded which). Both conserved end residues are part of each CDR3. The order of the fields is CDR3 protein, CDR3 DNA, D gene, V gene, J gene, clone size. A D gene is named only where the DNA matches it firmly. Clone size, where shown, is once, few, many, or a class for clones that have expanded.

CAISGGGQGGYQPQHF,TGTGCCATCAGTGGGGGAGGACAGGGAGGATATCAGCCCCAGCATTTT,TRBD1,TRBV10-3,TRBJ1-5,-
CAVSRYVSIGELFF,TGTGCCGTCAGTCGCTACGTCTCCATCGGGGAGCTGTTTTTT,-,TRBV7-9,TRBJ2-2,-
CASSPTSGVQFF,TGTGCCAGCAGTCCCACTAGCGGGGTTCAGTTCTTC,TRBD2,TRBV7-6,TRBJ2-1,-
CASSPGQGNSPLHF,TGTGCCAGCAGCCCCGGACAGGGGAATTCACCCCTCCACTTT,TRBD1,TRBV7-8,TRBJ1-6,many
CASSPRTGKTSEQYF,TGTGCCAGCAGCCCTCGGACAGGGAAAACGTCCGAGCAGTACTTC,TRBD1,TRBV9,TRBJ2-7,many
CASSSRVPGELFF,TGTGCCAGCAGTAGCAGGGTACCCGGGGAGCTGTTTTTT,-,TRBV12-3/TRBV12-4,TRBJ2-2,many
CASEKFSANTGELFF,TGTGCCTCAGAAAAGTTCTCCGCGAACACCGGGGAGCTGTTTTTT,-,TRBV30,TRBJ2-2,many
CASSGTASGNTIYF,TGTGCCAGCAGTGGGACAGCTTCTGGAAACACCATATATTTT,TRBD1,TRBV12-3/TRBV12-4,TRBJ1-3,few
CASSLGVGARGTEAFF,TGTGCCAGCAGCTTAGGGGTGGGGGCCCGGGGCACTGAAGCTTTCTTT,-,TRBV7-2,TRBJ1-1,-
CASSHPGTEAFF,TGTGCCAGCAGCCATCCAGGGACTGAAGCTTTCTTT,-,TRBV12-3/TRBV12-4,TRBJ1-1,many
CSARGTSVAKNIQYF,TGCAGTGCTAGAGGGACTAGCGTTGCCAAAAACATTCAGTACTTC,TRBD2,TRBV20-1,TRBJ2-4,many
CASSQFAGSSYNSPLHF,TGCGCCAGCAGCCAGTTTGCCGGGAGCTCCTATAATTCACCCCTCCACTTT,-,TRBV4-3,TRBJ1-6,many
CSARDFRLPQETQYF,TGCAGTGCTAGAGATTTTCGCCTTCCACAAGAGACCCAGTACTTC,-,TRBV20-1,TRBJ2-5,many
CASRRPGGVPNTEAFF,TGTGCCAGCAGACGACCAGGGGGCGTGCCGAACACTGAAGCTTTCTTT,TRBD1,TRBV7-1,TRBJ1-1,-
CAISGGGSAHYEQYF,TGTGCCATCAGTGGTGGGGGAAGCGCCCACTACGAGCAGTACTTC,-,TRBV10-3,TRBJ2-7,-
CAWNVGGELFF,TGTGCCTGGAATGTTGGCGGGGAGCTGTTTTTT,-,TRBV30,TRBJ2-2,-
CSASPLAGDIYEQYF,TGCAGTGCTAGCCCGCTAGCGGGGGATATCTACGAGCAGTACTTC,TRBD2,TRBV20-1,TRBJ2-7,many
CASSFKAGIGELFF,TGTGCCAGCAGCTTTAAGGCAGGGATCGGGGAGCTGTTTTTT,-,TRBV11-2,TRBJ2-2,many
CASSRDTVSYNEQFF,TGCGCCAGCAGCCGGGACACGGTCTCCTACAATGAGCAGTTCTTC,-,TRBV4-3,TRBJ2-1,many
CSATLGTGDSNQPQHF,TGCAGTGCTACTTTAGGGACAGGCGATAGCAATCAGCCCCAGCATTTT,TRBD1,TRBV20-1,TRBJ1-5,many
CASTHSGATVSYEKLFF,TGTGCCAGCACCCACTCCGGGGCGACAGTTAGTTACGAAAAACTGTTTTTT,-,TRBV6-1,TRBJ1-4,many
CASSLEAGYGYTF,TGTGCCAGCAGCTTAGAGGCCGGCTATGGCTACACCTTC,-,TRBV7-9,TRBJ1-2,many
CASSYSEWGLTSGRRGTGELFF,TGTGCCAGCAGTTACTCGGAATGGGGTTTGACTAGCGGGAGAAGGGGCACCGGGGAGCTGTTTTTT,TRBD2,TRBV6-2/TRBV6-3,TRBJ2-2,many
CASSRKGGRTEAFF,TGTGCCAGCAGCAGAAAGGGGGGGAGGACTGAAGCTTTCTTT,-,TRBV7-3,TRBJ1-1,-
CSVRGLAAYNEQFF,TGCAGCGTTAGGGGACTAGCGGCCTACAATGAGCAGTTCTTC,TRBD2,TRBV29-1,TRBJ2-1,few
CAISQSGGPDTQYF,TGTGCCATCAGTCAGAGCGGGGGGCCGGATACGCAGTATTTT,TRBD2,TRBV10-3,TRBJ2-3,many
CASSANSLFTDTQYF,TGTGCCAGCAGCGCCAACAGCCTCTTCACAGATACGCAGTATTTT,-,TRBV7-2,TRBJ2-3,many
CASSGKAYEQYF,TGTGCCAGCAGCGGAAAGGCCTACGAGCAGTACTTC,-,TRBV7-2,TRBJ2-7,-
CSADDSTGGNSPLHF,TGCAGTGCTGACGATTCGACAGGGGGTAATTCACCCCTCCACTTT,TRBD1,TRBV20-1,TRBJ1-6,many
CASSLAPGSQYF,TGTGCCAGCAGTTTAGCGCCCGGGAGCCAGTACTTC,-,TRBV12-3/TRBV12-4,TRBJ2-7,many
CASIGPGRLLSYEQYF,TGCGCCAGCATCGGGCCCGGTAGGCTCCTTTCCTACGAGCAGTACTTC,-,TRBV5-1,TRBJ2-7,many
CASSHGGAGGYNEQFF,TGCGCCAGCAGCCATGGGGGTGCGGGAGGGTACAATGAGCAGTTCTTC,TRBD2,TRBV4-3,TRBJ2-1,many
CASSEAPRRNEKLFF,TGTGCCAGCAGTGAAGCGCCCAGGCGTAATGAAAAACTGTTTTTT,-,TRBV6-1,TRBJ1-4,once
CATSRGTRQETQYF,TGTGCCACCAGCAGAGGAACTAGACAAGAGACCCAGTACTTC,-,TRBV15,TRBJ2-5,-
CSARGQRGYEQYF,TGCAGTGCTAGAGGTCAGAGGGGCTACGAGCAGTACTTC,-,TRBV20-1,TRBJ2-7,many
CASSADINTEAFF,TGTGCCAGCAGCGCCGACATCAACACTGAAGCTTTCTTT,-,TRBV9,TRBJ1-1,many
CASSARRGLGNTIYF,TGTGCCAGCAGCGCCCGCAGGGGGCTGGGAAACACCATATATTTT,TRBD1,TRBV11-2,TRBJ1-3,many
CALLRGTDTQYF,TGTGCCTTACTGAGGGGCACAGATACGCAGTATTTT,-,TRBV14,TRBJ2-3,many
CASSYSGKGYQETQYF,TGTGCCAGCAGTTACTCCGGAAAGGGGTACCAAGAGACCCAGTACTTC,-,TRBV6-2/TRBV6-3,TRBJ2-5,-
CASSPEETQYF,TGTGCCAGCTCACCAGAGGAGACCCAGTACTTC,-,TRBV18,TRBJ2-5,many
CASSPLNQDDSPLHF,TGTGCCAGCTCACCACTGAACCAGGATGATTCACCCCTCCACTTT,-,TRBV18,TRBJ1-6,many
CASSSGTGVNTGELFF,TGTGCCAGCAGTTCCGGGACAGGGGTTAACACCGGGGAGCTGTTTTTT,TRBD1,TRBV27,TRBJ2-2,many
CASSYAGTGSNEQYF,TGTGCCAGCAGCTACGCCGGGACAGGCTCTAACGAGCAGTACTTC,TRBD1,TRBV7-9,TRBJ2-7,many
CASTPNQGAYSPLHF,TGTGCCAGCACCCCCAATCAGGGGGCTTATTCACCCCTCCACTTT,TRBD1,TRBV2,TRBJ1-6,many
CSQRGASGNTIYF,TGCAGCCAACGGGGTGCCTCTGGAAACACCATATATTTT,-,TRBV20-1,TRBJ1-3,many